The next 11 T cell receptor beta chains were all read from a single sample in a study of shared clonotypes between healthy human individuals (dated by TCRdb to 2018 to 2021). The library was built by means of the immunoSEQ multiplex PCR assay. TCRdb re-hosts the immuneACCESS table, in-frame sequences only. Its copies lack some clones; in the studies checked, an unresolved V gene accounts for under half of them, and the cause for the rest is not known. The sample includes more than 2 million clones, with about 95% observed a single time. The ten biggest clones cover roughly 0.13% of the sample. The sample was naive CD4+ T cells sorted from blood. Explained via the paper, the cell subset or site label denotes: CD45RA+ positively selected. Receptor source: a man aged 18 to 29 in good health.

The chain recombines TRBV7-8 with TRBJ1-1, with 7 bases matching TRBD1. CDR3 length: 17 residues. Germline CDR1 reads SGHVS; CDR2 reads FQNEAQ. V gave up 3 bases and J gave up 0 bases; unmatched junction bases: 10. The chain's CDR3 is CASSFLQGSHLNTEAFF. In DNA form, the CDR3 reads TGTGCCAGCAGCTTCCTACAGGGGTCGCATCTGAACACTGAAGCTTTCTTT.

CDR3 protein: CASSTRRQMNTEAFF. Here the CDR3 DNA reads TGTGCCAGTAGTACCAGACGGCAGATGAACACTGAAGCTTTCTTT. This chain connects TRBV19 to TRBJ1-1, with D hard to call. Germline-derived CDR1 and CDR2 are LNHDA and SQIVND (reference sequence). V shed 4 bases and J shed 0 bases, with 12 bases lying between them. The length of the CDR3 is 15 residues.

The chain has TRBV18 and TRBJ1-1; D uncertain. V lost 6 bases to trimming and J lost 0 bases, with 11 bases between them. Germline loops: CDR1 KGHSH, CDR2 LQKENI. The length of the CDR3 is 14 residues. Here the CDR3 DNA reads TGTGCCAGCTCCCCTCAAATCATGAACACTGAAGCTTTCTTT. This sequence encodes CASSPQIMNTEAFF.

The J gene is TRBJ1-1, the V gene TRBV18; D possibly corresponds to TRBD1 (5 bases). Germline V gene lookup returns CDR1 KGHSH and CDR2 LQKENI. CDR3 size: 14 residues. Trimming removed 4 bases from V and 3 bases from J, with 12 bases in between. This CDR3 reads CASSLGTADTEAFF. The CDR3 nucleotides read TGTGCCAGCTCACTAGGGACGGCAGACACTGAAGCTTTCTTT.

V usage is TRBV7-9 and J usage is TRBJ1-1, with D unresolved. The CDR3 has 15 amino acids. Germline lookup yields CDR1 SEHNR and CDR2 FQNEAQ (reference sequence). V lost 4 bases and J 0 bases, leaving 12 bases between the germline ends. CDR3 region: CASSSPGYMNTEAFF. CDR3 sequence (DNA): TGTGCCAGCAGCTCGCCGGGGTACATGAACACTGAAGCTTTCTTT.

The chain couples TRBV5-1 to TRBJ2-7, with TRBD1 matching over 10 bases. V was clipped by 0 bases and J by 6 bases; unmatched bases: 6. This CDR3 spans 15 amino acids. CDR1 and CDR2 from the germline V gene are SGHRS and YFSETQ. Here the CDR3 DNA reads TGCGCCAGCAGCTTGGGCGGGACAGGGGTTGGCGAGCAGTACTTC. Its protein product is CASSLGGTGVGEQYF. Full variable domain (missing parts from reference TRBV5-1 and TRBJ2-7): KAGVTQTPRYLIKTRGQQVTLSCSPISGHRSVSWYQQTPGQGLQFLFEYFSETQRNKGNFPGRFSGRQFSNSRSEMNVSTLELGDSALYLCASSLGGTGVGEQYFGPGTRLTVT.

The chain uses TRBV5-8 and TRBJ2-3; the match to TRBD2 covers 8 bases. V was clipped by 4 bases and J by 6 bases; unmatched bases: 10. The CDR3 has 15 residues. The germline V gene has CDR1 SGHTS and CDR2 YDEGEE. CDR3 bases: TGTGCCAGCAGCAGGAATCCGGGAGGGGGGGATACGCAGTATTTT. Its protein is CASSRNPGGGDTQYF.

This chain uses TRBV11-2 with TRBJ2-5; 11 bases are shared with TRBD2. This CDR3 is 14 amino acids long. The junction had 2 bases not matched to a gene; V was cut back by 5 bases and J by 3 bases. CDR1 SGHAT and CDR2 FQNNGV come from the germline V gene. CDR3 amino acids: CASSRGLAEETQYF. The DNA for the CDR3 is TGTGCCAGCAGCCGGGGACTAGCGGAAGAGACCCAGTACTTC.

This chain uses TRBV6-6 with TRBJ1-2, with TRBD1 identical over 7 bases. The V gene's germline CDR1 is MNHNY and CDR2 SVGAGI (reference sequence). V shed 6 bases, J shed 4 bases, and the junction held 11 bases outside the gene matches. CDR3 size: 15 residues. CDR3 coding DNA: TGTGCCAGCAGCCAAACGGCAGGGGGTTCCTATGGCTACACCTTC. The encoded protein is CASSQTAGGSYGYTF.

The chain couples TRBV7-6 to TRBJ2-7; 9 nucleotides match TRBD1. V lost 1 base, J lost 6 bases, and 7 bases stayed unmatched. The germline V gene encodes CDR1 SGHVS and CDR2 FNYEAQ. The CDR3 consists of 15 residues. The CDR3 loop reads CASSLGGQGGREQYF. The CDR3 DNA sequence: TGTGCCAGCAGCTTAGGGGGACAGGGAGGGCGCGAGCAGTACTTC.

The genes are TRBV2 and TRBJ1-1; 10 positions match TRBD1. The length of the CDR3 is 15 residues. Germline assignment: CDR1 SNHLY and CDR2 FYNNEI. Unmatched junction bases numbered 10, after V lost 7 bases and J lost 5 bases. CDR3 DNA sequence: TGTGCCAGCACCTGGGGACAGGGGCTACCTACTGAAGCTTTCTTT. Translating gives CASTWGQGLPTEAFF.